This T cell receptor (beta chain) stems from a study of shared clonotypes between healthy human individuals. In the sorted-subset replicate PCRs, 200 ng DNA, 25,000 to 30,000 T cell genomes, was used. The repertoire was sequenced with immunoSEQ multiplex PCR; TCRdb's copy has only in-frame clones and lacks some. Among 2 million to 2.5 million clones listed, roughly 95% were seen once. CDR1 is SGHVS and CDR2 is FQNEAQ in the germline V gene. The CDR3 totals 18 residues. The V end lost 5 bases, the J end lost 3 bases, and 23 bases lay between the germline ends. Among the donors, all were Caucasian adults who lived in Nashville, Tennessee. CD45RA-negative memory and CD45RA+ naive subsets were split from the CD4+ cells.

The clonotype originates from a man younger than 35 in good health. Sequencing used naive CD4+ T cells sorted from blood. The subset is: CD45RA+ positively selected. The chain employs TRBV7-8 and TRBJ1-5, with D perhaps TRBD1 (5 bases). The CDR3 nucleotides are TGTGCCAGCAGCCATGGTGTCAGGACAACAGGAGACAATCAGCCCCAGCATTTT. Encoded protein: CASSHGVRTTGDNQPQHF.